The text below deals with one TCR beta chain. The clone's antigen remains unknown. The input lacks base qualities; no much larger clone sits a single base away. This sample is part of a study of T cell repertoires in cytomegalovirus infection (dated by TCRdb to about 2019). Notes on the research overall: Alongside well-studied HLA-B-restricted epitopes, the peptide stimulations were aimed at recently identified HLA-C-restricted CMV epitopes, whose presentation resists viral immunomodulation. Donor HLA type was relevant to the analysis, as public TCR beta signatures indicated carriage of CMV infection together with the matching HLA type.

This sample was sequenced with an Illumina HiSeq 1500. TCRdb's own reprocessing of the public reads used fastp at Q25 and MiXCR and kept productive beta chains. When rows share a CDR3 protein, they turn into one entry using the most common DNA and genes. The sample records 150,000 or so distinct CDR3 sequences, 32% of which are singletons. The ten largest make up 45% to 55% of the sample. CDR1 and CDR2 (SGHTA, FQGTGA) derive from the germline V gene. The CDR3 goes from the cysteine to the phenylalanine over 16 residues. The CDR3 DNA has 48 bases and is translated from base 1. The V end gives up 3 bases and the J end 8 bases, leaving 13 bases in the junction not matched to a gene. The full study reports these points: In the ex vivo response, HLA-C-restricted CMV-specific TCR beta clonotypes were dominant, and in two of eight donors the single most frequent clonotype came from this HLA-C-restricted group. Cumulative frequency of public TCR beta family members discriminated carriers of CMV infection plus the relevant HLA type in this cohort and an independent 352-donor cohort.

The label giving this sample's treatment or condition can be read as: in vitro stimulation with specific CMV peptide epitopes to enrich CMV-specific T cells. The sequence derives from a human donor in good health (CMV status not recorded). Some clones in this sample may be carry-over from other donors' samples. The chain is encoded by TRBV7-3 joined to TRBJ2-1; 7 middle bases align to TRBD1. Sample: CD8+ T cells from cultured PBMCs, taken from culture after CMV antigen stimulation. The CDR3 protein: CASSFRGPALPDEQFF. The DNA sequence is TGTGCCAGCAGCTTTAGGGGGCCAGCACTTCCGGATGAGCAGTTCTTC. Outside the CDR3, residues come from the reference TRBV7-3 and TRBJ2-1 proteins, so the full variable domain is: GAGVSQTPSNKVTEKGKYVELRCDPISGHTALYWYRQSLGQGPEFLIYFQGTGAADDSGLPNDRFFAVRPEGSVSTLKIQRTERGDSAVYLCASSFRGPALPDEQFFGPGTRLTVL.